This T cell receptor (beta chain) came from a study of identical twins. This clonotype has ten or more counts. TCRdb re-called the 5' RACE reads through MiXCR, storing one row per CDR3 protein. The sample includes 250,000 or so distinct CDR3 sequences, about 8% of them seen just once. Trimming took off 5 bases at V and 10 bases at J, with 11 bases between the two ends. Germline lookup yields CDR1 MGHDK and CDR2 SYGVNS. This CDR3 contains 12 residues. The donor group consisted entirely of healthy Caucasians. The same data also contributed to another study, on yellow fever vaccine responses in identical twins.

The sequence was collected from a woman between 18 and 29 years old in good health. This chain links TRBV25-1 with TRBJ2-2; D is possibly TRBD1 or TRBD2 (5 bases each). What was sequenced was CD8+ T cells sorted from blood. In DNA form, the CDR3 reads TGTGCCAGCAGTAGAGGGACCCAGGAGCTGTTTTTT. This encodes CASSRGTQELFF. The full variable domain, with the rest looked up from reference TRBV25-1 and TRBJ2-2, is EADIYQTPRYLVIGTGKKITLECSQTMGHDKMYWYQQDPGMELHLIHYSYGVNSTEKGDLSSESTVSRIRTEHFPLTLESARPSHTSQYLCASSRGTQELFFGEGSRLTVL.